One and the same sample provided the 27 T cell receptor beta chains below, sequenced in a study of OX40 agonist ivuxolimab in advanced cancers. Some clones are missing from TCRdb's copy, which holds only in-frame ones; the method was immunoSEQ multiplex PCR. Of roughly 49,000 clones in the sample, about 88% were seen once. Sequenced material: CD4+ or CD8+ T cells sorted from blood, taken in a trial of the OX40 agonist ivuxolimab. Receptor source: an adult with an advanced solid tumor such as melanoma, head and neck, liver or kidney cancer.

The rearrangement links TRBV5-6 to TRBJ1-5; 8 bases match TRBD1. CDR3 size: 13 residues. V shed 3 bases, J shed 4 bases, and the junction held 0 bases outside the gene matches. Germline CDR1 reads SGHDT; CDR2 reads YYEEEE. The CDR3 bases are TGTGCCAGCAGCTGGGACAGGAATCAGCCCCAGCATTTT. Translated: CASSWDRNQPQHF.

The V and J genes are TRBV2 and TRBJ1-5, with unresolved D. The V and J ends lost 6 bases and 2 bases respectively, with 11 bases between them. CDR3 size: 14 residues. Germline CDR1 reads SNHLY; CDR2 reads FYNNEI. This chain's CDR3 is CASSHELGNQPQHF. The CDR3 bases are TGTGCCAGCAGCCATGAGCTAGGCAATCAGCCCCAGCATTTT.

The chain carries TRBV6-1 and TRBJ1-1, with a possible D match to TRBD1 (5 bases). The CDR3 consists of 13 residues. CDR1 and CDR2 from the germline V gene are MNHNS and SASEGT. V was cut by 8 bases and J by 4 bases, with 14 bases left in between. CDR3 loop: CASGETVGTEAFF. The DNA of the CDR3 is TGTGCCAGCGGCGAGACAGTAGGCACTGAAGCTTTCTTT.

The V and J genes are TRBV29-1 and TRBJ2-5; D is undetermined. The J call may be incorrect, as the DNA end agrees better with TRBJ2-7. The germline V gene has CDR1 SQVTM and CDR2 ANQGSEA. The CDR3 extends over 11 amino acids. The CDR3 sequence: CSVQTVYEQYF. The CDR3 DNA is TGCAGCGTTCAAACAGTCTACGAGCAGTACTTC.

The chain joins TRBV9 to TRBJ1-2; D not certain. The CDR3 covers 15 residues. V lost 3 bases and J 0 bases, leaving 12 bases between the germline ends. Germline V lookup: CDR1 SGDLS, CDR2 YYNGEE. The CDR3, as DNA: TGTGCCAGCAGCGCTTTGTCGGGGTCTAACTATGGCTACACCTTC. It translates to CASSALSGSNYGYTF.

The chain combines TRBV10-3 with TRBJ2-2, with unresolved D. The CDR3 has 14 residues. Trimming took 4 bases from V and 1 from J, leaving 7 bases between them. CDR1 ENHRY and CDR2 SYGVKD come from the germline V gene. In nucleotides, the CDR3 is TGTGCCATCAGTGGGGCAGTGAACACCGGGGAGCTGTTTTTT. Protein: CAISGAVNTGELFF.

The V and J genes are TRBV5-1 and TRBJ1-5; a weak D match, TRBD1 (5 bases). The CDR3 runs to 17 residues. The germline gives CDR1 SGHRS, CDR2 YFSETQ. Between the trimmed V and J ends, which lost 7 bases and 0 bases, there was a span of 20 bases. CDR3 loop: CASRPGWGDYSNQPQHF. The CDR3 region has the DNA TGCGCCAGCCGCCCGGGGTGGGGGGACTATAGCAATCAGCCCCAGCATTTT.

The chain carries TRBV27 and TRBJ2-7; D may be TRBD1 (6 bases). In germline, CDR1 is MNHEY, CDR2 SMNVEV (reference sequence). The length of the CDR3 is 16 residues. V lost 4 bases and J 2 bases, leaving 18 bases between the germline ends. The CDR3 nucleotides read TGTGCCAGCAGTTCCCTGCGACAGGACAGACCCTACGAGCAGTACTTC. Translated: CASSSLRQDRPYEQYF.

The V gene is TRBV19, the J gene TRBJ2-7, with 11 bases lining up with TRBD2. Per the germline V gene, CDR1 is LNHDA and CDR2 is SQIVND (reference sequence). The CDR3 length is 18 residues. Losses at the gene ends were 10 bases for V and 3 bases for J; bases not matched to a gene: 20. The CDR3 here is CAISIAGGENLIIYEQYF. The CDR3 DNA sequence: TGTGCCATTTCCATAGCGGGAGGGGAAAACCTAATTATCTACGAGCAGTACTTC.

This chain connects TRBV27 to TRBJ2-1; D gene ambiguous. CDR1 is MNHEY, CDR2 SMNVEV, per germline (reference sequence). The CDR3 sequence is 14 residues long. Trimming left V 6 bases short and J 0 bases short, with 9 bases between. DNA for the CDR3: TGTGCCAGCAGGAGACCCAGCTCCTACAATGAGCAGTTCTTC. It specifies CASRRPSSYNEQFF.

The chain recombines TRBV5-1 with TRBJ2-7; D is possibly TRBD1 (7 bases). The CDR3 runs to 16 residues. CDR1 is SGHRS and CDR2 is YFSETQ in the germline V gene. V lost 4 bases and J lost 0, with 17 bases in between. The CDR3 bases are TGCGCCAGCAGCCTTAGGGCGGGACAGAGCTCCTACGAGCAGTACTTC. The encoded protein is CASSLRAGQSSYEQYF. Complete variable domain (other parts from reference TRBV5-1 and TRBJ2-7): KAGVTQTPRYLIKTRGQQVTLSCSPISGHRSVSWYQQTPGQGLQFLFEYFSETQRNKGNFPGRFSGRQFSNSRSEMNVSTLELGDSALYLCASSLRAGQSSYEQYFGPGTRLTVT.

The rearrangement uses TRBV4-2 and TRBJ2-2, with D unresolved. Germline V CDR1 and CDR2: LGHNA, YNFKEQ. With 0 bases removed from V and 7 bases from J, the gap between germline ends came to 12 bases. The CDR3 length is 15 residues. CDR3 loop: CASSQDSQGIGELFF. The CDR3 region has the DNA TGTGCCAGCAGCCAAGATAGCCAAGGCATCGGGGAGCTGTTTTTT.

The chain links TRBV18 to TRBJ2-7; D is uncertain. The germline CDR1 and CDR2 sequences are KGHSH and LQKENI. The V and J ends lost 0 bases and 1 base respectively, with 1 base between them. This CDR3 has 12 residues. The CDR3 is CASSPPSYEQYF. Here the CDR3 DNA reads TGTGCCAGCTCACCACCATCCTACGAGCAGTACTTC. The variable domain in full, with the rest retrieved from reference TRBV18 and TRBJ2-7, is NAGVMQNPRHLVRRRGQEARLRCSPMKGHSHVYWYRQLPEEGLKFMVYLQKENIIDESGMPKERFSAEFPKEGPSILRIQQVVRGDSAAYFCASSPPSYEQYFGPGTRLTVT.

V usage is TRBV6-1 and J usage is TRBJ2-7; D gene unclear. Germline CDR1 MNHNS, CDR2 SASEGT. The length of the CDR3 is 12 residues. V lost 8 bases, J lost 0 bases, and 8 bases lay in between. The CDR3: CASSYPSYEQYF. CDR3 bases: TGTGCCAGCTCTTATCCCTCCTACGAGCAGTACTTC.

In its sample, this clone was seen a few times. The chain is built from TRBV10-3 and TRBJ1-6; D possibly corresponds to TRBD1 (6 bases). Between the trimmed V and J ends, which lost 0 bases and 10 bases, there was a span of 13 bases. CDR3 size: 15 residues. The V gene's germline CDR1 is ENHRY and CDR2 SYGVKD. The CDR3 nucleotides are TGTGCCATCAGTGAGTCTGGACAGTTTGGATCACCCCTCCACTTT. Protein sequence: CAISESGQFGSPLHF.

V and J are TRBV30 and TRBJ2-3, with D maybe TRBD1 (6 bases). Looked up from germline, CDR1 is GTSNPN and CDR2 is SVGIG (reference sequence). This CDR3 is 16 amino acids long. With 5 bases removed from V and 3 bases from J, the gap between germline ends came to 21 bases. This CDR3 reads CAWSMGARRMTDTQYF. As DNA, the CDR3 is TGTGCCTGGTCGATGGGGGCCCGGCGGATGACAGATACGCAGTATTTT.

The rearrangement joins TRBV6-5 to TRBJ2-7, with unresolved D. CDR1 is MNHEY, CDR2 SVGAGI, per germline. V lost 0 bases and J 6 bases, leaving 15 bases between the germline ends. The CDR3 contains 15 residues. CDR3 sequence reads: CASSYSFSELTEQYF. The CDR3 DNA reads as TGTGCCAGCAGTTACTCGTTTTCGGAGTTGACCGAGCAGTACTTC.

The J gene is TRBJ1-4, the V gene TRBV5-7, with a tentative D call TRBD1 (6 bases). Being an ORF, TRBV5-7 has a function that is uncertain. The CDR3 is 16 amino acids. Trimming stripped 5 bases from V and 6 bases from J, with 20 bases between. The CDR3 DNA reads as TGTGCCAGCAGGGCAGGAGGGTCGGGGGCTCATGAAAAACTGTTTTTT. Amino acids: CASRAGGSGAHEKLFF.

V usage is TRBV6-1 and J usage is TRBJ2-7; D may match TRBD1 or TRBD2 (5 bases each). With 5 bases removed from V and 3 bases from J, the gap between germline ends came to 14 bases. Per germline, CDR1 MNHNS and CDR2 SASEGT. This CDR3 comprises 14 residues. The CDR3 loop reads CASSRQQGDYEQYF. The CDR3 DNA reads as TGTGCCAGCAGTAGACAGCAGGGAGACTACGAGCAGTACTTC.

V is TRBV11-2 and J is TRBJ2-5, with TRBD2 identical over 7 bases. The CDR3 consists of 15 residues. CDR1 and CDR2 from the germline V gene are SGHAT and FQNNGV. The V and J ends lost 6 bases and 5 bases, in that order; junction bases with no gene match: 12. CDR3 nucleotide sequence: TGTGCCAGCAGACGAGTGGGGGGAGGGTCGGAGACCCAGTACTTC. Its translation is CASRRVGGGSETQYF.

CDR3 DNA: TGTGCCAGCAGCCCGCTCCCAGGTAACCAAAATAATGGTGAAGCTTTCTTT. It is translated as CASSPLPGNQNNGEAFF. This sequence joins TRBV7-2 and TRBJ1-1; D ambiguous. CDR1 is SGHTA and CDR2 is FQGNSA in the germline V gene. Between the trimmed V and J ends, which lost 5 bases and 7 bases, there was a span of 26 bases. The CDR3 is 17 residues long.

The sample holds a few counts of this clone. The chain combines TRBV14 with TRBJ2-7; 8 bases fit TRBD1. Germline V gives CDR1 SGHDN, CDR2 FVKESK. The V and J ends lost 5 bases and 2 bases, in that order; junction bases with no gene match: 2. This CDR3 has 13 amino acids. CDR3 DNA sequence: TGTGCCAGCAGCAAGGGACAGGCCTACGAGCAGTACTTC. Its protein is CASSKGQAYEQYF.

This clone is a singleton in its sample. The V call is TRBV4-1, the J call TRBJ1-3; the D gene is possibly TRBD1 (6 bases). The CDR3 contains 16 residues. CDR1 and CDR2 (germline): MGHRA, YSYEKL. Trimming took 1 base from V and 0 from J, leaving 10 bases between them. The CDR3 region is CASSQGQGTSGNTIYF. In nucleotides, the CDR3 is TGCGCCAGCAGCCAAGGGCAGGGGACCTCTGGAAACACCATATATTTT.

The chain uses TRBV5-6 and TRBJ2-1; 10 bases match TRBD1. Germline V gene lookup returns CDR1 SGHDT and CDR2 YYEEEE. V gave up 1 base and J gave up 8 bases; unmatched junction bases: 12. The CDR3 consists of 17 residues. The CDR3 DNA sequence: TGTGCCAGCAGCTTGACATTTGGGGACAGGGGTATTGATGAGCAGTTCTTC. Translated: CASSLTFGDRGIDEQFF.

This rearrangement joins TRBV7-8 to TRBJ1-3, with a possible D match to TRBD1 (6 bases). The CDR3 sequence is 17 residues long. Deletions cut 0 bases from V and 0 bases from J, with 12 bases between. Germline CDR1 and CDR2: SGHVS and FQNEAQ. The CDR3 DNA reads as TGTGCCAGCAGCTTAGCGTTACAGGGTAGCTCTGGAAACACCATATATTTT. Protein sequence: CASSLALQGSSGNTIYF.

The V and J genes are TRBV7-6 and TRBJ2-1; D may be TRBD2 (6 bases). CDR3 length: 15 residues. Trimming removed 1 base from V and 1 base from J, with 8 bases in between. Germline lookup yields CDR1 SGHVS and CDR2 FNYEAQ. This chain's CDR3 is CASSLVAGSYNEQFF. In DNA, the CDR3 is TGTGCCAGCAGCTTAGTCGCGGGATCCTACAATGAGCAGTTCTTC. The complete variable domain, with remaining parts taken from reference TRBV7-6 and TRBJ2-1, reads GAGVSQSPRYKVTKRGQDVALRCDPISGHVSLYWYRQALGQGPEFLTYFNYEAQQDKSGLPNDRFSAERPEGSISTLTIQRTEQRDSAMYRCASSLVAGSYNEQFFGPGTRLTVL.

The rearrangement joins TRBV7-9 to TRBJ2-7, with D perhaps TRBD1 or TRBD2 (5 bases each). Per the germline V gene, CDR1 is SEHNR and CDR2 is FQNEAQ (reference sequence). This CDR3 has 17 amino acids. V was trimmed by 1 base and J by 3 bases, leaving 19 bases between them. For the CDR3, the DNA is TGTGCCAGCAGCTTAGTGGTCGGGGCCAGGCCCAGCTACGAGCAGTACTTC. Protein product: CASSLVVGARPSYEQYF.